This passage covers 25 T cell receptor beta chains from one sample sequenced in a study of T cell repertoires in cytomegalovirus infection. No cognate antigen is known for these TCRs. A single record per CDR3 protein comes from TCRdb applying MiXCR to the reads. Among hundreds of thousands of distinct CDR3 sequences listed, about 33% were seen once. Sample: cultured CD8+ T cells from PBMCs, taken from culture after CMV antigen stimulation. These receptors were taken from a human donor in good health (CMV status not recorded). Some clones in this sample may be carry-over from other donors' samples.

This clonotype has a handful of counts. The J gene is TRBJ1-5, the V gene TRBV9; no clear D. Germline V gives CDR1 SGDLS, CDR2 YYNGEE. V was clipped by 0 bases and J by 1 base, with 11 bases between them. This CDR3 contains 16 residues. In DNA form, the CDR3 reads TGTGCCAGCAGCGTAGATGGGCGCACAAGCAATCAGCCCCAGCATTTT. The encoded protein is CASSVDGRTSNQPQHF.

This clonotype showed up many times. The chain joins TRBV7-8 to TRBJ2-1; D may be TRBD2 (6 bases). The germline gives CDR1 SGHVS, CDR2 FQNEAQ. Trimming left V 6 bases short and J 4 bases short, with 16 bases between. This CDR3 is built from 15 residues. The CDR3 DNA reads TGTGCCAGCAGGTCAACGGGAGAACTTTACAATGAGCAGTTCTTC. Translated: CASRSTGELYNEQFF.

This chain uses TRBV9 with TRBJ2-5; maybe TRBD2 (6 bases). The CDR3 runs to 13 residues. Trimming took off 3 bases at V and 5 bases at J, with 11 bases between the two ends. In germline, CDR1 is SGDLS, CDR2 YYNGEE. CDR3 DNA sequence: TGTGCCAGCAGCGCTACTAGCCATGAGACCCAGTACTTC. Its translation: CASSATSHETQYF.

The CDR3 DNA is TGTGCCAGCACTCAACTAGCGGGGGGCTACGAGCAGTACTTC. Its translation: CASTQLAGGYEQYF. The V and J genes are TRBV6-2 or TRBV6-3 and TRBJ2-7, with 12 bases that match TRBD2. The CDR3 runs 14 residues. V lost 7 bases and J lost 3; bases outside the gene matches: 4. In germline, CDR1 is MNHEY, CDR2 SVGEGT.

V gene TRBV6-1 combines with J gene TRBJ2-7; 11 positions match TRBD1. Germline assignment: CDR1 MNHNS and CDR2 SASEGT. The J segment lost 0 bases and the V segment lost 8 bases, leaving 3 bases of the junction unmatched. The CDR3 length is 14 residues. CDR3 loop: CASEGQGDSYEQYV. The CDR3 bases are TGTGCCAGCGAGGGACAGGGGGACTCCTACGAGCAGTACGTC.

This clonotype appeared a few times. The rearrangement joins TRBV9 to TRBJ2-3, with 7 nucleotides matching TRBD2. V trimming: 4 bases; J trimming: 4 bases; junction bases outside the gene matches: 18. From germline, CDR1 is SGDLS and CDR2 YYNGEE. The CDR3 extends over 18 amino acids. CDR3 sequence (DNA): TGTGCCAGCAGCCCGAACATAAACCGGGACTACAGGTCAGATACGCAGTATTTT. This translates into CASSPNINRDYRSDTQYF. Full variable domain (rest looked up from reference TRBV9 and TRBJ2-3): DSGVTQTPKHLITATGQRVTLRCSPRSGDLSVYWYQQSLDQGLQFLIQYYNGEERAKGNILERFSAQQFPDLHSELNLSSLELGDSALYFCASSPNINRDYRSDTQYFGPGTRLTVL.

V and J are TRBV5-1 and TRBJ1-6, with 7 positions matching TRBD1. V shed 0 bases and J 7 bases; nucleotides not matched to a gene: 7. The germline CDR1 and CDR2 sequences are SGHRS and YFSETQ. The CDR3 runs 16 residues. The CDR3 protein is CASSLAGTVPNSPLHF. CDR3 DNA sequence: TGCGCCAGCAGCTTGGCCGGGACAGTACCGAATTCACCCCTCCACTTT.

V and J are TRBV7-9 and TRBJ2-3, with D perhaps matching TRBD1 (6 bases). CDR1 SEHNR and CDR2 FQNEAQ come from the germline V gene (reference sequence). The CDR3 is 17 amino acids. Trimming shortened V by 4 bases and J by 2 bases, and 19 bases separated the two germline ends. In DNA form, the CDR3 reads TGTGCCAGCAGCTACCCAGGGGTCCTAAGGGCCACAGATACGCAGTATTTT. Protein sequence: CASSYPGVLRATDTQYF.

The CDR3 loop is CASSQEGQGGITPQHF. DNA of the CDR3: TGCGCCAGCAGCCAAGAAGGACAGGGGGGGATTACGCCCCAGCATTTT. V usage is TRBV4-1 and J usage is TRBJ1-5, with 10 bases fitting TRBD1. This CDR3 is 16 amino acids long. V dropped 0 bases and J dropped 9; count of bases not matched to a gene: 8. CDR1 and CDR2 from the germline V gene are MGHRA and YSYEKL.

The V and J genes are TRBV9 and TRBJ1-1; possibly TRBD1 for D (5 bases). Deletions cut 0 bases from V and 4 bases from J, with 19 bases between. CDR1 is SGDLS, CDR2 YYNGEE, per germline. CDR3 length: 17 amino acids. The CDR3 sequence: CASSVGGGGARVTEAFF. CDR3 DNA sequence: TGTGCCAGCAGCGTAGGAGGTGGAGGGGCCCGGGTCACTGAAGCTTTCTTT. The full variable domain, in which reference TRBV9 and TRBJ1-1 provide the parts outside the CDR3, is DSGVTQTPKHLITATGQRVTLRCSPRSGDLSVYWYQQSLDQGLQFLIQYYNGEERAKGNILERFSAQQFPDLHSELNLSSLELGDSALYFCASSVGGGGARVTEAFFGQGTRLTVV.

The chain joins TRBV6-1 to TRBJ2-7; weak D call: TRBD1 (7 bases). V was pared by 0 bases and J by 4 bases, with 19 bases between. Germline CDR1 is MNHNS and CDR2 is SASEGT. The CDR3 is 17 residues long. CDR3 loop: CASSEAAAAGGFYEQYV. CDR3 nucleotide sequence: TGTGCCAGCAGTGAAGCAGCGGCGGCAGGGGGGTTTTACGAGCAGTACGTC.

In this sample, this clonotype turned up once. The chain employs TRBV4-1 and TRBJ2-7; 8 bases align to TRBD2. CDR1 and CDR2 (germline): MGHRA, YSYEKL. CDR3 size: 14 residues. Germline trimming cut 8 bases from V and 5 bases from J; bases unmatched to any gene: 11. CDR3 DNA sequence: TGCGCCAGCCGCCCGGGACTAGAGGGCAACGAGCAGTACTTC. Translated, it gives CASRPGLEGNEQYF.

In this sample, this clonotype turned up once. The chain combines TRBV11-2 with TRBJ2-7, with TRBD1 identical over 7 bases. This CDR3 contains 16 residues. Germline V CDR1 and CDR2: SGHAT, FQNNGV. Trimming at V came to 3 bases and at J to 4 bases, leaving 12 bases not matched to a gene. The CDR3 bases are TGTGCCAGCAGCTTTCCTGCCGGGACAGTATTTTACGAGCAGTACTTC. It codes for CASSFPAGTVFYEQYF.

J is TRBJ1-2 and V is TRBV29-1, with D possibly TRBD1 on 5 matching bases. CDR1 SQVTM and CDR2 ANQGSEA come from the germline V gene. The CDR3 loop spans 12 amino acids. With 7 bases removed from V and 2 bases from J, the gap between germline ends came to 11 bases. CDR3 in DNA: TGCAGCGCGGGACGGGACAACTATGGCTACACCTTC. Amino acid sequence: CSAGRDNYGYTF.

The rearrangement uses TRBV2 and TRBJ1-1; D may be TRBD1 (5 bases). Trimming removed 8 bases from V and 4 bases from J, with 17 bases in between. Germline lookup yields CDR1 SNHLY and CDR2 FYNNEI. This CDR3 region has 14 residues. This CDR3 reads CASFLVGGATEAFF. The DNA of the CDR3 is TGTGCCAGCTTCCTAGTGGGGGGTGCCACTGAAGCTTTCTTT.

CDR3 DNA: TGTGCCATCTTGGACAGGGGCTATGGCTACACCTTC. Its protein is CAILDRGYGYTF. This chain uses TRBV10-3 with TRBJ1-2; TRBD1 aligns across 9 bases. The CDR3 has 12 amino acids. From germline, CDR1 is ENHRY and CDR2 SYGVKD. With V trimmed by 8 bases and J by 4 bases, 2 bases remained unmatched.

V and J are TRBV19 and TRBJ1-5, with D possibly matching TRBD1 (5 bases). From germline, CDR1 is LNHDA and CDR2 SQIVND (reference sequence). V was trimmed by 3 bases and J by 4 bases, leaving 10 bases between them. CDR3 length: 14 amino acids. The CDR3 DNA reads as TGTGCCAGTAGTATGGCTGGGACGAATCAGCCCCAGCATTTT. It yields the protein CASSMAGTNQPQHF.

The sample holds a few counts of this clonotype. The rearrangement uses TRBV12-3 or TRBV12-4 and TRBJ1-2, with TRBD1 matching 10 bases. The CDR3 totals 11 residues. Germline trimming cut 8 bases from V and 7 bases from J; bases unmatched to any gene: 1. The DNA for the CDR3 is TGTGCCAGCCGGGACAGGGGTGGCTACACCTTC. This codes for CASRDRGGYTF.

This clonotype came up a few times. The genes are TRBV6-5 and TRBJ1-4, with TRBD1 as a possible D gene (5 bases). This CDR3 is 16 amino acids long. With 0 bases removed from V and 4 bases from J, the gap between germline ends came to 12 bases. The germline V gene encodes CDR1 MNHEY and CDR2 SVGAGI. Here the CDR3 reads CASSYSIQEINEKLFF. The CDR3 DNA reads TGTGCCAGCAGTTACTCGATACAGGAGATTAATGAAAAACTGTTTTTT.

Many counts were recorded for this clonotype. The J gene is TRBJ1-1, the V gene TRBV7-2; 10 nucleotides line up with TRBD1. Germline values: CDR1 SGHTA, CDR2 FQGNSA. The CDR3 sequence is 17 residues long. Trimming cost V 5 bases and J 0 bases; bases outside gene matches: 9. This chain's CDR3 is CASSGAGTGVLNTEAFF. The CDR3 coding sequence is TGTGCCAGCAGCGGAGCCGGGACAGGGGTCTTGAACACTGAAGCTTTCTTT.

The V call is TRBV4-1, the J call TRBJ2-5; D is unresolved. This CDR3 has 12 amino acids. Germline lookup yields CDR1 MGHRA and CDR2 YSYEKL. Trimming stripped 3 bases from V and 5 bases from J, with 7 bases between. CDR3 amino acids: CASSQSWETQYF. The CDR3 region has the DNA TGCGCCAGCAGCCAGTCATGGGAGACCCAGTACTTC.

In this sample, this clonotype turned up many times. J is TRBJ2-1 and V is TRBV19; TRBD2 aligns across 9 bases. V lost 10 bases and J lost 3; bases outside the gene matches: 7. The germline CDR1 and CDR2 sequences are LNHDA and SQIVND (reference sequence). The CDR3 consists of 14 residues. CDR3 loop: CATRSGGIYNEQFF. CDR3 nucleotide sequence: TGTGCCACCAGAAGCGGGGGGATCTACAATGAGCAGTTCTTC.

Points on this clonotype: It may be a read error: a sequence one base away is much more abundant. The chain uses TRBV12-3 or TRBV12-4 and TRBJ2-1; D call uncertain. CDR3 length equals 13 residues. The CDR3, as DNA: TGTGTCAGCAGCCCCGCTCATGGCAATGAGCAGTTCTTC. Amino acid sequence: CVSSPAHGNEQFF.

V gene TRBV7-8 combines with J gene TRBJ2-7; weak D call: TRBD2 (6 bases). This CDR3 spans 12 amino acids. Trimming took off 7 bases at V and 4 bases at J, with 11 bases between the two ends. Germline loops: CDR1 SGHVS, CDR2 FQNEAQ. The CDR3 coding sequence is TGTGCCAGCACCGGGGGACGATACGAGCAGTACTTC. Protein sequence: CASTGGRYEQYF. The full variable domain, completed using reference TRBV7-8 and TRBJ2-7, is GAGVSQSPRYKVAKRGQDVALRCDPISGHVSLFWYQQALGQGPEFLTYFQNEAQLDKSGLPSDRFFAERPEGSVSTLKIQRTQQEDSAVYLCASTGGRYEQYFGPGTRLTVT.

This clonotype has more than one count but fewer than ten. The V call is TRBV6-6, the J call TRBJ1-1; 8 bases map to TRBD1. This CDR3 is 17 amino acids long. Trimming took 6 bases from V and 5 from J; bases not matched to a gene: 17. Germline-derived CDR1 and CDR2 are MNHNY and SVGAGI (reference sequence). In DNA form, the CDR3 reads TGTGCCAGCAGCCGATGGACAGGGACTGTCATGGGGACTGAAGCTTTCTTT. It translates to CASSRWTGTVMGTEAFF.